What follows is one TCR beta chain and its context. These data are taken from a study of blood T cell repertoires in COVID-19. At the level of the study: The study drew acute and convalescent COVID-19 samples from the United States, Italy and Spain. PBMCs, B-cell-depleted T cells, or T cells provided the cDNA or gDNA that made up the material.

Original processing notes: Estimation of nucleated cell counts was performed using reference gene primer amplification. Here immunoSEQ multiplex PCR was the method, and the copy in TCRdb shows in-frame clones only, minus some. The V and J calls and the clone size are those of that table, but D and trimming were determined from the DNA. The sample shows 200,000 to 250,000 clones, about four fifths of them seen only once. Germline V lookup: CDR1 MGHRA, CDR2 YSYEKL. J gave up 8 bases and V 0 bases, and 12 bases lay outside the gene matches. CDR3 length: 16 amino acids. The source of this sequence is a man older than 75 with acute or convalescent COVID-19. The specimen was peripheral blood. The chain has TRBV4-1 and TRBJ1-2; TRBD1 aligns across 7 bases. Here the CDR3 reads CASSQDRQGPLRGYTF. The CDR3 nucleotides read TGCGCCAGCAGCCAAGACCGACAGGGCCCCCTGAGGGGCTACACCTTC.